A selection of T cell receptor beta chains follows, all from one sample in a study of cytomegalovirus exposure and HLA in healthy donors. Libraries were prepared by immunoSEQ multiplex PCR; TCRdb keeps only in-frame clonotypes and omits some of them. This sample has under 100,000 clones; 84% occur once, and the top ten carry over 10%. Sequencing was performed on PBMCs. These receptors were taken from a woman under 30 in good health and CMV-seropositive. Each CDR3 is given with its conserved first and last residue. D genes are given only for firm matches. Rows give clone size only sometimes, using once, few, many, or a class for an expanded clone.

abundance	j_gene	v_gene	d_gene	CDR3nt	CDR3aa
NA	TRBJ2-7	TRBV7-9	NA	TGTGCCAGCAGTCCATTGCTGGAGGGGCATGAGCAGTACTTC	CASSPLLEGHEQYF
NA	TRBJ1-5	TRBV6-5	TRBD1	TGTGCCAGCAGACAGGGGGGGAGCAATCAGCCCCAGCATTTT	CASRQGGSNQPQHF
NA	TRBJ2-1	TRBV4-1	NA	TGCGCCAGCAGCCAAGCTAGGACTCTCGGCGGCAATGAGCAGTTCTTC	CASSQARTLGGNEQFF
once	TRBJ1-1	TRBV28	NA	TGTGCCAGCAGTCCTCCCTGGCTGGAAGCTTTCTTT	CASSPPWLEAFF
NA	TRBJ2-3	TRBV28	TRBD2	TGTGCCAGCAGTTCGAAAAATTACCGACTAGCGGGGCCAGATACGCAGTATTTT	CASSSKNYRLAGPDTQYF
NA	TRBJ2-7	TRBV6-5	TRBD1	TGTGCCAGCAGCGCCGGGGACAGCGCCTACGAGCAGTACTTC	CASSAGDSAYEQYF
once	TRBJ2-7	TRBV19	TRBD1	TGTGCCAGTACTCCTGGGACAGGGGGCGCCGAGCAGTACTTC	CASTPGTGGAEQYF
NA	TRBJ1-5	TRBV6-1	TRBD1	TGTGCCAGCAGTGAGGGGACAGTTTCGTGGCAGCCCCAGCATTTT	CASSEGTVSWQPQHF
NA	TRBJ1-5	TRBV5-1	NA	TGCGCCAGCAGCAGGGAGCCCAAAGGGGGTCAGCCCCAGCATTTT	CASSREPKGGQPQHF
once	TRBJ1-6	TRBV5-1	TRBD1	TGCGCCAGCCCACCTACAGGGGATAATTCACCCCTCCACTTT	CASPPTGDNSPLHF
NA	TRBJ2-7	TRBV2	NA	TGTGCCAGCAGTAGCAGGAACTCCTACGAGCAGTACTTC	CASSSRNSYEQYF
NA	TRBJ1-2	TRBV20-1	NA	TGCAGTGCTACCCCGGACAACAGCTACACCTTC	CSATPDNSYTF
NA	TRBJ1-4	TRBV28	TRBD1	TGTGCCAGCAGTGACTCTCCCGGGACAGGGGGAGCTAATGAAAAACTGTTTTTT	CASSDSPGTGGANEKLFF
NA	TRBJ1-6	TRBV5-1	NA	TGCGCCAGCAGCTTGGGACGGGGGGATCACAATTCACCCCTCCACTTT	CASSLGRGDHNSPLHF
NA	TRBJ1-4	TRBV6-5	NA	TGTGCCAGCAGTTACTCGTCGGCAGTGGGCGAAAAACTGTTTTTT	CASSYSSAVGEKLFF
NA	TRBJ1-3	TRBV5-1	NA	TGCGCCAGCAGCTTGGAGTACGTGACAGCCGGAAACACCATATATTTT	CASSLEYVTAGNTIYF
NA	TRBJ2-7	TRBV5-8	TRBD2	TGTGCCAGCAGCTTGGTCCGGGATAGCGGGAGCTCCTACGAGCAGTACTTC	CASSLVRDSGSSYEQYF
NA	TRBJ2-7	TRBV9	TRBD1	TGTGCCAGCAGCGTAGAGGACAGGGGGTTCTACGAGCAGTACTTC	CASSVEDRGFYEQYF
few	TRBJ2-2	TRBV7-6	TRBD1	TGTGCCAGCAGCTTCCGGGACAGGGGAATGGCCGGGGAGCTGTTTTTT	CASSFRDRGMAGELFF
NA	TRBJ2-2	TRBV10-1	TRBD1	TGCGCCAGCAGCAAAGGGACAGGGGTTTCCGGGGAGCTGTTTTTT	CASSKGTGVSGELFF
NA	TRBJ2-1	TRBV19	TRBD2	TGTGCCAGTAGTGCTAGCGGGGGGGCAACTTACAATGAGCAGTTCTTC	CASSASGGATYNEQFF
NA	TRBJ2-7	TRBV4-3	NA	TGCGCCAGCAGCCAAGACGGGGGGCTCGCCTCCGAGCAGTACTTC	CASSQDGGLASEQYF
NA	TRBJ1-3	TRBV2	NA	TGTGCCAGCAGTCCTACTGGAAACACCATATATTTT	CASSPTGNTIYF
NA	TRBJ2-2	TRBV6-4	NA	TGTGCCAGCAGTCCAATCCACAGGGTGGCCGGGGAGCTGTTTTTT	CASSPIHRVAGELFF
NA	TRBJ1-1	TRBV28	NA	TGTGCCAGCATCTCGTGGACGGCGGGCACTGAAGCTTTCTTT	CASISWTAGTEAFF
NA	TRBJ2-1	TRBV15	NA	TGTGCCACCAGCTTTTCCCTCGGCAATGAGCAGTTCTTC	CATSFSLGNEQFF
NA	TRBJ1-2	TRBV10-3	TRBD1	TGTGCCATAGGAATACAGGGGGCCGACTATGGCTACACCTTC	CAIGIQGADYGYTF
NA	TRBJ2-5	TRBV4-3	NA	TGCGCCAGCAGCCAAGATTGGTTGGGCACCGAGACCCAGTACTTC	CASSQDWLGTETQYF
NA	TRBJ2-5	TRBV5-1	NA	TGCGCCAGCAGCTTGGGCGGGGTAGCGGAGACCCAGTACTTC	CASSLGGVAETQYF
NA	TRBJ1-1	TRBV10-3	TRBD1	TGTGCCATCAGTGAGACGCGCCGGGACAGGGACACTGAAGCTTTCTTT	CAISETRRDRDTEAFF
NA	TRBJ2-3	TRBV6-1	TRBD1	TGTGCCAGTGCCGGGACAGGGACGTTACAGTATTTT	CASAGTGTLQYF
NA	TRBJ2-7	TRBV13	NA	TGTGCCAGCACACCAGGGAGCGCCCGGGAGTACGAGCAGTACTTC	CASTPGSAREYEQYF
NA	TRBJ1-5	TRBV7-9	NA	TGTGCCAGCAGCCAACAGGAAAATCAGCCCCAGCATTTT	CASSQQENQPQHF
few	TRBJ2-7	TRBV29-1	NA	TGCAGCGTGAGAGGAGGGACCTACGAGCAGTACTTC	CSVRGGTYEQYF
NA	TRBJ1-2	TRBV5-6	NA	TGTGCCAGCAGCTTGGTAGATCGTCCCTTTAACTATGGCTACACCTTC	CASSLVDRPFNYGYTF
NA	TRBJ1-2	TRBV6-5	TRBD1	TGTGCCAGCAGTTACGCGGAGGGGGCAGGTGGCTACACCTTC	CASSYAEGAGGYTF